This T cell receptor (beta chain) was recovered during a study of monozygotic twins with inflammatory bowel disease. Study results and caveats: No repertoire similarity difference was seen between concordant and discordant twins; power was possibly limited.

The unique tags termed UMIs, each holding a 6-nucleotide sample barcode, were added by means of template switching. From its re-call of the 5' RACE reads, TCRdb lists each CDR3 protein once, without DNA. The record lists roughly 150,000 distinct CDR3 sequences, of which the ten most abundant hold less than 2.5%. Notes on this clonotype: What it binds is unknown.

The CDR3 length is 16 residues. Germline assignment: CDR1 LGHDT and CDR2 YNNKEL (reference sequence). Each donor gave about 2.5 ml of peripheral blood. The TCR originated in a human donor with ulcerative colitis or Crohn's disease, or a healthy co-twin of an affected twin (not recorded which). The chain combines TRBV3-1 with TRBJ1-6; the TRBD1 assignment by TCRdb is unverifiable without DNA. The specimen sequenced was blood. The CDR3 sequence is CASSRRRQGANSPLHF. The whole variable domain, remainder taken from reference TRBV3-1 and TRBJ1-6, is DTAVSQTPKYLVTQMGNDKSIKCEQNLGHDTMYWYKQDSKKFLKIMFSYNNKELIINETVPNRFSPKSPDKAHLNLHINSLELGDSAVYFCASSRRRQGANSPLHFGNGTRLTVT.